One and the same sample provided the 21 T cell receptor beta chains below, sequenced in a study of spatial heterogeneity in lung cancer. Study conclusions and caveats: Expanded alpha and beta TCR counts within tumors tracked tumor mutation counts.

Their antigens remain unidentified. TCRdb independently ran MiXCR on the 5' RACE reads; one entry per CDR3 protein. This repertoire shows some 16,000 distinct CDR3 sequences, approximately 6.8% found once; its top ten account for 15% to 20%. Time point reported: sample taken at primary tumor resection. The sequences come from lung tumor tissue, collected at surgery. The source of these receptors is a female donor with early-stage non-small cell lung cancer.

This clonotype was found many times. This beta chain appears as a stray read in a library generated for alpha chains; its size is not informative. This sequence joins TRBV20-1 and TRBJ1-4, with D possibly matching TRBD1 (6 bases). The germline gives CDR1 DFQATT, CDR2 SNEGSKA (reference sequence). The CDR3 totals 18 residues. V was pared by 0 bases and J by 6 bases, with 23 bases between. The CDR3 DNA follows: TGCAGTGCTAGAGATTTGTTGGGGGGCCTCAGGGAGGATGAAAAACTGTTTTTT. It codes for CSARDLLGGLREDEKLFF.

This clonotype was detected ten times or more. The size of this beta chain means little, since it is a stray read in a library made for alpha chains. The CDR3 loop is CASSSTSPSEQFF. The CDR3 DNA follows: TGTGCCAGCAGCTCGACTAGCCCGAGTGAGCAGTTCTTC. This chain connects TRBV7-2 to TRBJ2-1; 7 nucleotides agree with TRBD2. CDR1 is SGHTA, CDR2 FQGNSA, per germline. The CDR3 sequence is 13 residues long. V was pared by 4 bases and J by 9 bases, with 6 bases of the junction left unmatched.

The sample holds many counts of this clonotype. The library was designed around alpha chains, so this beta chain is a stray read whose abundance carries little weight. The chain joins TRBV2 to TRBJ2-7; TRBD1 or TRBD2 may be the D gene (6 bases each). V was shortened by 2 bases and J by 3 bases, with 17 bases between the two germline ends. CDR1 SNHLY and CDR2 FYNNEI come from the germline V gene. This CDR3 region has 16 residues. The CDR3 DNA sequence: TGTGCCAGCAGTGAAATCGGGGGCTCTATAGGCTACGAGCAGTACTTC. Its translation: CASSEIGGSIGYEQYF. Together with reference TRBV2 and TRBJ2-7, the CDR3 gives the full variable domain: EPEVTQTPSHQVTQMGQEVILRCVPISNHLYFYWYRQILGQKVEFLVSFYNNEISEKSEIFDDQFSVERPDGSNFTLKIRSTKLEDSAMYFCASSEIGGSIGYEQYFGPGTRLTVT.

About this clonotype itself: Because this beta chain is a stray read in a library intended to capture alpha chains, its abundance should not be given much weight. The CDR3 DNA follows: TGTGCCAGTAGTCCCGGGGTCAGCAAACTGTTTTTT. Translating gives CASSPGVSKLFF. This sequence joins TRBV19 and TRBJ1-4; D unresolved. Germline CDR1 reads LNHDA; CDR2 reads SQIVND (reference sequence). The CDR3 is 12 amino acids. V was trimmed by 5 bases and J by 11 bases, leaving 12 bases between them.

This clonotype was seen only a few times. Since the library was made to target alpha chains, this beta chain is a stray read and its abundance is not meaningful. The V gene is TRBV7-2, the J gene TRBJ2-7; perhaps TRBD2 as D (5 bases). Per the germline V gene, CDR1 is SGHTA and CDR2 is FQGNSA. The CDR3 is 12 residues long. The V end lost 1 base, the J end lost 7 bases, and 8 bases lay between the germline ends. The CDR3 sequence is CASSLVVAEQYF. DNA of the CDR3: TGTGCCAGCAGCTTAGTGGTAGCGGAGCAGTACTTC.

This clonotype came up a few times. The library was designed around alpha chains, so this beta chain is a stray read whose abundance carries little weight. This chain links TRBV3-1 with TRBJ1-3; no clear D. The CDR3 has 13 amino acids. Germline V CDR1 and CDR2: LGHDT, YNNKEL (reference sequence). The ends were cut back, 4 bases at V and 4 bases at J, with 8 bases in the middle. The CDR3 loop reads CASSRFSGNTIYF. CDR3 in DNA: TGTGCCAGCAGCCGTTTTTCCGGAAACACCATATATTTT.

With regard to this clonotype: With the library built for alpha chains, this beta chain is off target and its frequency is not meaningful. The CDR3 protein is CASSAYRVFGNTEAFF. The CDR3 region has the DNA TGTGCCAGCTCAGCGTATAGGGTGTTCGGGAACACTGAAGCTTTCTTT. The chain is built from TRBV18 and TRBJ1-1; D is ambiguous. The germline V gene has CDR1 KGHSH and CDR2 LQKENI. The CDR3 loop spans 16 amino acids. V lost 5 bases, J lost 1 base, and 17 bases lay in between.

This clonotype occurred many times. A library prepared for alpha chains yielded this beta chain as an off-target read; its size is of little meaning. The chain uses TRBV7-9 and TRBJ2-1, with TRBD2 matching 10 bases. Trimming at V came to 1 base and at J to 8 bases, leaving 8 bases not matched to a gene. Germline CDR1 reads SEHNR; CDR2 reads FQNEAQ (reference sequence). The CDR3 sequence is 16 residues long. CDR3 sequence reads: CASSLGLAGDDYEQFF. In nucleotides, the CDR3 is TGTGCCAGCAGCTTAGGTCTAGCGGGGGATGACTATGAGCAGTTCTTC.

This clonotype was recorded many times. This beta chain came through as a stray read in a library set up for alpha chains, and its size says little. The chain is built from TRBV6-2 or TRBV6-3 and TRBJ2-3; D remains unclear. V was trimmed by 0 bases and J by 2 bases, leaving 6 bases between them. The germline CDR1 and CDR2 sequences are MNHEY and SVGEGT. This CDR3 has 14 amino acids. In DNA, the CDR3 is TGTGCCAGCAGTTACTCGAGCCCCACAGATACGCAGTATTTT. Residues: CASSYSSPTDTQYF.

The table lists this clonotype with many counts. A library made for alpha chains picked up this beta chain off target, so its size means little. The genes are TRBV20-1 and TRBJ1-4, with 9 positions matching TRBD1. The CDR3 consists of 15 residues. The J segment lost 4 bases and the V segment lost 6 bases, leaving 9 bases of the junction unmatched. Germline CDR1 DFQATT, CDR2 SNEGSKA (reference sequence). CDR3 residues: CSATQGAGGNEKLFF. The DNA for the CDR3 is TGCAGTGCCACACAGGGGGCAGGGGGTAATGAAAAACTGTTTTTT.

This clonotype was observed at least ten times. This beta chain was picked up by a library intended for alpha chains and is off target, so its count carries little meaning. The rearrangement uses TRBV27 and TRBJ1-6; D call uncertain. This CDR3 comprises 14 residues. Germline CDR1 is MNHEY and CDR2 is SMNVEV (reference sequence). Trimming took 2 bases from V and 7 from J, leaving 9 bases between them. CDR3 sequence: CASSLDLINSPLHF. For the CDR3, the DNA is TGTGCCAGCAGTTTAGATCTGATAAATTCACCCCTCCACTTT.

In regard to this clonotype: Little can be read into the size of this beta chain, an off-target read in a library designed for alpha chains. The CDR3 protein is CASTPGTGFNEQFF. For the CDR3, the DNA is TGTGCCAGTACCCCCGGGACAGGGTTTAATGAGCAGTTCTTC. The chain couples TRBV19 to TRBJ2-1, with TRBD1 matching over 9 bases. The CDR3 covers 14 residues. In germline, CDR1 is LNHDA, CDR2 SQIVND (reference sequence). Unmatched junction bases numbered 8, after V lost 7 bases and J lost 7 bases.

This clonotype was detected ten times or more. Since it is a stray read in a library aimed at alpha chains, this beta chain has a size that is not meaningful. The chain links TRBV20-1 to TRBJ1-2, with D perhaps TRBD1 (6 bases). Trimming stripped 6 bases from V and 4 bases from J, with 12 bases between. The CDR3 loop spans 12 amino acids. Germline CDR1 and CDR2: DFQATT and SNEGSKA (reference sequence). The CDR3 region is CSASDRSYGYTF. In nucleotides, the CDR3 is TGCAGTGCCTCGGACAGATCCTATGGCTACACCTTC.

This clonotype was detected only a few times. This beta chain appears as a stray read in a library generated for alpha chains; its size is not informative. The chain links TRBV6-2 or TRBV6-3 to TRBJ2-2; the D gene is possibly TRBD1 (5 bases). The CDR3 has 15 residues. V lost 5 bases and J lost 7, with 17 bases in between. Germline lookup yields CDR1 MNHEY and CDR2 SVGEGT. The CDR3 region is CASSPFGRAGGELFF. In DNA, the CDR3 is TGTGCCAGCAGTCCCTTCGGCAGGGCCGGCGGGGAGCTGTTTTTT.

This clonotype was picked up many times. This beta chain is off target for a library built for alpha chains, so its abundance means little. The V and J genes are TRBV11-2 and TRBJ2-3, with 8 bases aligning to TRBD2. The CDR3 spans 15 residues. Germline values: CDR1 SGHAT, CDR2 FQNNGV. The junction had 6 bases not matched to a gene; V was cut back by 5 bases and J by 2 bases. CDR3 nucleotides: TGTGCCAGCAGCGAGGGACTAGGTTACACAGATACGCAGTATTTT. Its protein is CASSEGLGYTDTQYF.

The table lists this clonotype with many counts. Found in a library prepared for alpha chains, this beta chain is an off-target read, and its abundance has little meaning. The rearrangement uses TRBV2 and TRBJ2-2, with 8 bases that match TRBD1. Germline trimming cut 2 bases from V and 6 bases from J; bases unmatched to any gene: 5. The germline V gene has CDR1 SNHLY and CDR2 FYNNEI. The CDR3 extends over 15 amino acids. CDR3 residues: CASSEQGAWAGELFF. As DNA, the CDR3 is TGTGCCAGCAGTGAACAGGGGGCATGGGCCGGGGAGCTGTTTTTT. Filled out from reference TRBV2 and TRBJ2-2, the complete variable domain reads EPEVTQTPSHQVTQMGQEVILRCVPISNHLYFYWYRQILGQKVEFLVSFYNNEISEKSEIFDDQFSVERPDGSNFTLKIRSTKLEDSAMYFCASSEQGAWAGELFFGEGSRLTVL.

In this sample, this clonotype turned up a few times. This beta chain slipped into a library made for alpha chains as a stray read, so its size is not meaningful. The chain couples TRBV9 to TRBJ2-5; 8 bases agree with TRBD1. CDR1 and CDR2 from the germline V gene are SGDLS and YYNGEE. V dropped 0 bases and J dropped 3; count of bases not matched to a gene: 7. CDR3 length equals 16 residues. The CDR3 coding sequence is TGTGCCAGCAGCGTAGGGCCTGGACAGGGCGAAGAGACCCAGTACTTC. Translated: CASSVGPGQGEETQYF.

Details on this clonotype: This beta chain is a stray read from a library made for alpha chains; its abundance is not meaningful. V and J are TRBV29-1 and TRBJ2-1; 14 bases are a match to TRBD2. The germline V gene has CDR1 SQVTM and CDR2 ANQGSEA. This CDR3 comprises 14 residues. V gave up 3 bases and J gave up 9 bases; unmatched junction bases: 4. For the CDR3, the DNA is TGCAGCGTTGAGCCGACTAGCGGGGGGGGTGAGCAGTTCTTC. Residues: CSVEPTSGGGEQFF.

This clonotype showed up many times. This beta chain is off target for a library built for alpha chains, so its abundance means little. This chain joins TRBV6-5 and TRBJ1-2; no clear D. The CDR3 extends over 11 amino acids. Trimming took off 8 bases at V and 6 bases at J, with 10 bases between the two ends. Germline assignment: CDR1 MNHEY and CDR2 SVGAGI. The CDR3: CASSASHGYTF. The DNA of the CDR3 is TGTGCCAGCTCAGCCTCCCATGGCTACACCTTC.

In the case of this clonotype: A library made for alpha chains picked up this beta chain off target, so its size means little. The rearrangement links TRBV3-1 to TRBJ1-1; 12 bases are a match to TRBD1. The ends lost 0 bases at V and 2 bases at J; junction bases unmatched: 10. CDR1 is LGHDT and CDR2 is YNNKEL in the germline V gene (reference sequence). This CDR3 is 19 amino acids long. The CDR3 nucleotides are TGTGCCAGCAGCCAAGAAGAGGGGACAGGGGGCCTCTTAAACACTGAAGCTTTCTTT. Encoded protein: CASSQEEGTGGLLNTEAFF.

Turning to this clonotype: For a library built for alpha chains, this beta chain is a stray read; little rests on its size. This chain connects TRBV7-3 to TRBJ2-1; 11 positions match TRBD1. This CDR3 region has 14 residues. After removal of 4 bases from V and 9 bases from J, the junction contained 5 bases not matched to a gene. The germline CDR1 and CDR2 sequences are SGHTA and FQGTGA. The CDR3 loop reads CASSSRTGGGEQFF. DNA for the CDR3: TGTGCCAGCAGCTCGAGGACAGGGGGCGGTGAGCAGTTCTTC.